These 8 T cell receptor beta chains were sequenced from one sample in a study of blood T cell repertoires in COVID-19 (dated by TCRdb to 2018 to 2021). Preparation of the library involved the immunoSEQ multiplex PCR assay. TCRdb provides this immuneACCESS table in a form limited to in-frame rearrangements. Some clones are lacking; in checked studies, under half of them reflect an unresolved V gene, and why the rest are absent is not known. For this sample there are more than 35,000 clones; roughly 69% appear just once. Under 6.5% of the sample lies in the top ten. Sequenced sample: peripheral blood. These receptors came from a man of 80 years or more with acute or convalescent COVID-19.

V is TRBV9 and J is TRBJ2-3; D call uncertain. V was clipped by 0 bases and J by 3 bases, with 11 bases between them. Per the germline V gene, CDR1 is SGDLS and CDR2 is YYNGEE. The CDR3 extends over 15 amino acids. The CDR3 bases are TGTGCCAGCAGCGTAGCCGGAGCCAGAACAGATACGCAGTATTTT. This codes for CASSVAGARTDTQYF.

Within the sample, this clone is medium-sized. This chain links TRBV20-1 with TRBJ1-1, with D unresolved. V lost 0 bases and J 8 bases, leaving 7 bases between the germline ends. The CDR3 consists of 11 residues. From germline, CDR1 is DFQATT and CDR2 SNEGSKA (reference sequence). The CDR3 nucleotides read TGCAGTGCTAGAGAGGGCTACGAAGCTTTCTTT. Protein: CSAREGYEAFF.

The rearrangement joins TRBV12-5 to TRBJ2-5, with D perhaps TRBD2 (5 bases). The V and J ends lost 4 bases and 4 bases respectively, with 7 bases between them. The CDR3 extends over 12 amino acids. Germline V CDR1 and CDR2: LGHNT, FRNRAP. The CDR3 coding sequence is TGTGCTAGTGGTTGGAGCGGAGAGACCCAGTACTTC. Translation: CASGWSGETQYF.

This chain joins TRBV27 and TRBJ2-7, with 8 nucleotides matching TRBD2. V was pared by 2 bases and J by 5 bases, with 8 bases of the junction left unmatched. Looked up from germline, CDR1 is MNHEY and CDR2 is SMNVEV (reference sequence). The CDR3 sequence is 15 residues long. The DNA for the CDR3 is TGTGCCAGCAGTTTACCGGGACTAGGAATGAACGAGCAGTACTTC. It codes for CASSLPGLGMNEQYF.

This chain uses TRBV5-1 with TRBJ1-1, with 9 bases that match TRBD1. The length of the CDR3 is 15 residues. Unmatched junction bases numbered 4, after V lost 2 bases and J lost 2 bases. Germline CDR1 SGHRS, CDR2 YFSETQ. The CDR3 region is CASSLEQGANTEAFF. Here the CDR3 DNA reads TGCGCCAGCAGCTTAGAACAGGGGGCTAACACTGAAGCTTTCTTT.

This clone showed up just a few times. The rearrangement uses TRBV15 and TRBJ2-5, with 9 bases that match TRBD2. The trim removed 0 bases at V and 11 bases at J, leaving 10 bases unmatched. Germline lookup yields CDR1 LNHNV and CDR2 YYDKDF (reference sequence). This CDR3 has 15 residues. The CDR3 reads CATSRDRSGSLGQYF. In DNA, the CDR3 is TGTGCCACCAGCAGAGATCGTAGCGGGAGCCTGGGGCAGTACTTC.

In DNA form, the CDR3 reads TGTGCCAGCAGCTCCTCCCGGGAGTCCTACGAGCAGTACTTC. Translated, it gives CASSSSRESYEQYF. The V and J genes are TRBV7-2 and TRBJ2-7; D is perhaps TRBD2 (6 bases). V gave up 4 bases and J gave up 1 base, with 11 bases separating them. CDR1 and CDR2 (germline): SGHTA, FQGNSA. The CDR3 covers 14 residues.

The DNA for the CDR3 is TGCAGCGTTGTAGGGACTACCTACGAGCAGTACTTC. This codes for CSVVGTTYEQYF. The chain links TRBV29-1 to TRBJ2-7; 7 bases map to TRBD2. This CDR3 has 12 residues. Looked up from germline, CDR1 is SQVTM and CDR2 is ANQGSEA. The V and J ends lost 4 bases and 2 bases, in that order; junction bases with no gene match: 2.